This note documents a single TCR beta chain sequence. The sample is drawn from a study of human T cells and chemical hapten exposure. The time point: patch test 1, 2 weeks after DPC sensitization. Documented treatment: therapeutic diphenylcyclopropenone sensitization with weekly scalp DPC. V gave up 4 bases and J gave up 4 bases, with 13 bases separating them. Germline loops: CDR1 SGHTA, CDR2 FQGNSA. The CDR3 is 14 amino acids. A single record per CDR3 protein comes from TCRdb applying MiXCR to the RACE reads. The sample has just under 350,000 distinct CDR3 sequences, around 6.9% seen once. The V call is TRBV7-2, the J call TRBJ1-2; TRBD1 might be the D (6 bases). The clonotype originates from a woman aged 18-29 years with alopecia areata. Some clones in this sample may be carry-over from other donors' samples. Material: whole blood, obtained in connection with sensitization to the hapten diphenylcyclopropenone (DPC). The CDR3, as DNA: TGTGCCAGCAGCTCCCGGGACACCGCCTATGGCTACACCTTC. Its protein is CASSSRDTAYGYTF.